Below, 20 T cell receptor beta chains from the same sample are listed, as sequenced in a study of T-cell memory formation after mild COVID-19. TCRdb called the 5' RACE reads again in MiXCR, with one record for every CDR3 protein. The sample records roughly 580,000 distinct CDR3 sequences, roughly 17% being singletons. Source material: PBMCs or a T cell subset sorted from them (not recorded which). The origin of the receptors is an adult woman who had mild COVID-19 (a few samples of this study predate the infection). Cell type and time point are not known.

A few counts support this clonotype. The chain carries TRBV3-1 and TRBJ2-4; 7 bases map to TRBD1. V shed 0 bases, J shed 7 bases, and the junction held 3 bases outside the gene matches. The CDR3 length is 14 residues. Germline values: CDR1 LGHDT, CDR2 YNNKEL (reference sequence). CDR3 sequence reads: CASSQDGGQNIQYF. As DNA, the CDR3 is TGTGCCAGCAGCCAAGATGGGGGACAGAACATTCAGTACTTC.

This clonotype appeared a few times. This chain uses TRBV5-1 with TRBJ1-1; TRBD1 might be the D (6 bases). V lost 0 bases, J lost 4 bases, and 13 bases lay in between. Germline values: CDR1 SGHRS, CDR2 YFSETQ. The CDR3 has 15 residues. The chain's CDR3 is CASSLAAGESTEAFF. The CDR3, as DNA: TGCGCCAGCAGCTTGGCGGCAGGGGAAAGCACTGAAGCTTTCTTT.

This chain connects TRBV10-3 to TRBJ1-4, with unresolved D. The ends were cut back, 5 bases at V and 8 bases at J, with 12 bases in the middle. Germline CDR1 reads ENHRY; CDR2 reads SYGVKD. This CDR3 has 13 residues. CDR3 loop: CAISNPFGEKLFF. CDR3 nucleotides: TGTGCCATCAGTAATCCCTTCGGCGAAAAACTGTTTTTT.

This clonotype was detected a few times. The chain uses TRBV29-1 and TRBJ1-2; 7 bases agree with TRBD1. Losses at the gene ends were 3 bases for V and 3 bases for J; bases not matched to a gene: 4. The germline CDR1 and CDR2 sequences are SQVTM and ANQGSEA. The CDR3 is 13 amino acids. The CDR3 sequence: CSVENRGHYGYTF. The CDR3 nucleotides read TGCAGCGTTGAGAACAGGGGACACTATGGCTACACCTTC.

This clonotype has more than one count but fewer than ten. The chain is built from TRBV9 and TRBJ2-2; the D is unclear. V was shortened by 0 bases and J by 3 bases, with 9 bases between the two germline ends. Looked up from germline, CDR1 is SGDLS and CDR2 is YYNGEE. The CDR3 is 15 amino acids. The CDR3 DNA follows: TGTGCCAGCAGCGTAGGACGTCTCGACACCGGGGAGCTGTTTTTT. The encoded protein is CASSVGRLDTGELFF.

This clonotype has only a few counts. The chain joins TRBV6-4 to TRBJ1-6; D uncertain. Trimming removed 6 bases at V and 7 bases at J, with 10 bases between. The germline V gene encodes CDR1 MRHNA and CDR2 SNTAGT. This CDR3 is 13 amino acids long. The CDR3 bases are TGTGCCAGCAGGGAAGACTGGAATTCACCCCTCCACTTT. Its protein is CASREDWNSPLHF.

This clonotype showed up just a few times. This rearrangement joins TRBV7-8 to TRBJ2-3; 7 bases are a match to TRBD2. CDR1 SGHVS and CDR2 FQNEAQ come from the germline V gene. The junction had 8 bases not matched to a gene; V was cut back by 5 bases and J by 6 bases. This CDR3 is 14 amino acids long. The CDR3 region has the DNA TGTGCCAGCAGCCCGGGACTAAAAATGGATACGCAGTATTTT. Protein product: CASSPGLKMDTQYF. The variable domain in full, completed from reference TRBV7-8 and TRBJ2-3, reads GAGVSQSPRYKVAKRGQDVALRCDPISGHVSLFWYQQALGQGPEFLTYFQNEAQLDKSGLPSDRFFAERPEGSVSTLKIQRTQQEDSAVYLCASSPGLKMDTQYFGPGTRLTVL.

This clonotype was seen a handful of times. The CDR3 protein is CASSYGLATDTQYF. DNA of the CDR3: TGTGCCAGCAGTTACGGACTAGCCACAGATACGCAGTATTTT. This chain links TRBV7-8 with TRBJ2-3; 8 positions agree with TRBD2. Germline CDR1 is SGHVS and CDR2 is FQNEAQ. The CDR3 has 14 residues. The J segment lost 2 bases and the V segment lost 6 bases, leaving 4 bases of the junction unmatched.

The chain is built from TRBV20-1 and TRBJ2-1; D is perhaps TRBD1 or TRBD2 (5 bases each). Germline CDR1 DFQATT, CDR2 SNEGSKA (reference sequence). The ends were cut back, 4 bases at V and 7 bases at J, with 17 bases in the middle. There are 14 residues in the CDR3. CDR3 protein: CSAKGRLTRNEQFF. The CDR3 DNA sequence: TGCAGTGCTAAGGGGAGACTTACCAGGAATGAGCAGTTCTTC.

This clonotype appeared many times. The genes are TRBV12-3 or TRBV12-4 and TRBJ2-7; no definite D call. Between the trimmed V and J ends, which lost 6 bases and 0 bases, there was a span of 9 bases. CDR3 length: 13 amino acids. CDR3 in DNA: TGTGCCAGCAGCCCCCGGGCCTCCTACGAGCAGTACTTC. Translated: CASSPRASYEQYF.

This rearrangement joins TRBV5-4 to TRBJ1-3; D ambiguous. Germline CDR1 SGHNT, CDR2 YYREEE (reference sequence). CDR3 length: 14 amino acids. V lost 4 bases, J lost 4 bases, and 12 bases lay in between. Written as DNA, the CDR3 is TGTGCCAGCAGCCTGGACCCGGGGGGAAACACCATATATTTT. Protein: CASSLDPGGNTIYF.

This clonotype was detected a few times. The chain joins TRBV5-1 to TRBJ2-3, with D possibly called TRBD1 or TRBD2 (5 bases each). This CDR3 comprises 16 residues. V gave up 1 base and J gave up 4 bases, with 16 bases separating them. Germline V lookup: CDR1 SGHRS, CDR2 YFSETQ. The CDR3: CASSLPLASGPDTQYF. CDR3 DNA sequence: TGCGCCAGCAGCTTGCCCCTAGCATCGGGGCCAGATACGCAGTATTTT.

CDR3 in amino acids: CASSWTDGTQYF. CDR3 nucleotides: TGTGCCAGCAGCTGGACAGATGGTACGCAGTATTTT. The genes are TRBV5-4 and TRBJ2-3; D might be TRBD1 (6 bases). Germline CDR1 SGHNT, CDR2 YYREEE (reference sequence). The CDR3 has 12 amino acids. Trimming removed 3 bases at V and 8 bases at J, with 10 bases between.

The J gene is TRBJ2-3, the V gene TRBV29-1; D unresolved. In germline, CDR1 is SQVTM, CDR2 ANQGSEA. V was cut by 3 bases and J by 2 bases, with 9 bases left in between. This CDR3 is built from 13 residues. For the CDR3, the DNA is TGCAGCGTTGACGGCAAATACACAGATACGCAGTATTTT. Translating gives CSVDGKYTDTQYF.

This clonotype appeared a few times. The chain links TRBV6-1 to TRBJ1-1; TRBD1 might be the D (6 bases). V lost 6 bases, J lost 4 bases, and 15 bases lay in between. The CDR3 contains 14 residues. CDR1 MNHNS and CDR2 SASEGT come from the germline V gene. The CDR3 coding sequence is TGTGCCAGCAGGGATAGACAGGTCGGCACTGAAGCTTTCTTT. Residues: CASRDRQVGTEAFF.

This clonotype was observed at least ten times. The chain couples TRBV12-3 or TRBV12-4 to TRBJ1-1; no clear D. The CDR3 consists of 12 residues. V lost 3 bases, J lost 4 bases, and 6 bases lay in between. The CDR3 bases are TGTGCCAGCAGTTTTCGGGTCACTGAAGCTTTCTTT. This translates into CASSFRVTEAFF.

This clonotype was detected only a few times. This sequence joins TRBV5-1 and TRBJ1-1; TRBD1 aligns across 8 bases. CDR3 length equals 15 residues. Germline assignment: CDR1 SGHRS and CDR2 YFSETQ. After removal of 2 bases from V and 5 bases from J, the junction contained 8 bases not matched to a gene. CDR3 bases: TGCGCCAGCAGCTTAGGACAGGGTTTGGGGACTGAAGCTTTCTTT. Its translation is CASSLGQGLGTEAFF.

This clonotype occurred a few times. The gene calls are TRBV12-3 or TRBV12-4 and TRBJ1-2; D gene unclear. Trimming left V 2 bases short and J 5 bases short, with 12 bases between. The CDR3 covers 14 residues. The CDR3 coding sequence is TGTGCCAGCAGTTTATTGGGTGCTGCATATGGCTACACCTTC. It specifies CASSLLGAAYGYTF.

This chain joins TRBV12-3 or TRBV12-4 and TRBJ1-6; D remains ambiguous. This CDR3 contains 13 residues. V lost 8 bases, J lost 8 bases, and 13 bases lay in between. The CDR3 sequence is CASPATWDSPLHF. The CDR3 coding sequence is TGTGCCAGCCCTGCGACCTGGGATTCACCCCTCCACTTT.

The chain is built from TRBV6-5 and TRBJ2-7; perhaps D is TRBD1 or TRBD2 (6 bases each). The germline gives CDR1 MNHEY, CDR2 SVGAGI. CDR3 length: 15 residues. V was shortened by 5 bases and J by 0 bases, with 14 bases between the two germline ends. CDR3 sequence (DNA): TGTGCCAGCAGTGCCGGGGGCGCTTACTCCTACGAGCAGTACTTC. Its protein product is CASSAGGAYSYEQYF.